This TCR beta chain was found in a study of blood T cell repertoires in COVID-19. V was cut by 6 bases and J by 10 bases, with 16 bases left in between. The CDR3 covers 13 residues. Clones were sequenced by immunoSEQ multiplex PCR, and TCRdb holds only the in-frame ones, with some missing. The table includes fewer than 250,000 clones, 83% detected once. The material sequenced was peripheral blood. The chain has TRBV12-3 or TRBV12-4 and TRBJ1-5, with D uncertain. This clonotype was obtained from a middle-aged woman with active or convalescent COVID-19. The chain's CDR3 is CASSFSGSGPQHF. CDR3 nucleotide sequence: TGTGCCAGCAGCTTCAGTGGGTCGGGACCCCAGCATTTT.